Sequencing of this T cell receptor beta chain was carried out in a study of blood T cells in healthy people across ages. Germline lookup yields CDR1 SEHNR and CDR2 FQNEAQ (reference sequence). V lost 5 bases, J lost 9 bases, and 10 bases stayed unmatched. This CDR3 has 15 residues. PCR was performed a second time for 7 to 11 cycles using a sample-barcoded 5' primer and a J-beta primer mix. MiXCR, run by TCRdb on the 5' RACE reads, gives a single entry per CDR3 protein. The sample holds 650,000 to 950,000 distinct CDR3 sequences; under 45% are singletons and the top ten take roughly a fifth. The sequence was obtained from a man between 60 and 75 years old in good health. Sequences were obtained from blood. V usage is TRBV7-9 and J usage is TRBJ1-6, with 7 bases identical to TRBD1. The DNA for the CDR3 is TGTGCCAGCAGCACTCGGGACAGCGGGTCTTCACCCCTCCACTTT. Residues: CASSTRDSGSSPLHF.